Below are 26 T cell receptor beta chains sequenced from a single sample in a study of blood T cell repertoires in COVID-19. Generated by immunoSEQ multiplex PCR, the TCRdb table keeps only in-frame clones and is missing some. The table lists 250,000 to 300,000 clones, approximately 88% of them singletons. Sample: peripheral blood. All receptors derive from a man aged 50 or older with acute or convalescent COVID-19.

The chain employs TRBV24-1 and TRBJ1-1; tentatively, D is TRBD1 (6 bases). The CDR3 totals 16 residues. Trimming stripped 1 base from V and 1 base from J, with 12 bases between. Germline values: CDR1 KGHDR, CDR2 SFDVKD. CDR3 sequence (DNA): TGTGCCACCAGTGATTTACGGGGGGCTACGAACACTGAAGCTTTCTTT. It specifies CATSDLRGATNTEAFF.

The CDR3 coding sequence is TGTGCCAGCAGAGGCCGGCCCCTAGCGTATGAGCAGTTCTTC. Amino acid sequence: CASRGRPLAYEQFF. The chain uses TRBV14 and TRBJ2-1, with a weak D call TRBD2 (6 bases). The germline V and J ends were trimmed by 6 bases and 8 bases, with 17 bases remaining between them. The CDR3 has 14 amino acids. Germline values: CDR1 SGHDN, CDR2 FVKESK.

The chain uses TRBV3-1 (or the pseudogene TRBV3-2) and TRBJ2-5; no clear D. This CDR3 is 12 amino acids long. Germline CDR1 reads LGHDT; CDR2 reads YNNKEL (reference sequence). The V end was cut by 1 base, the J end by 4 bases, with 4 bases between. CDR3 in amino acids: CASSQALETQYF. The DNA for the CDR3 is TGTGCCAGCAGCCAAGCCTTAGAGACCCAGTACTTC.

The V and J genes are TRBV19 and TRBJ1-2; tentative D call: TRBD1 (6 bases). The CDR3 covers 12 residues. Germline assignment: CDR1 LNHDA and CDR2 SQIVND (reference sequence). V was clipped by 5 bases and J by 8 bases, with 12 bases between them. The CDR3 DNA reads as TGTGCCAGTAGTCTCGGACAGCGGGGCTACACCTTC. This codes for CASSLGQRGYTF.

The chain combines TRBV10-2 with TRBJ1-3, with 9 nucleotides matching TRBD1. V was clipped by 8 bases and J by 2 bases; unmatched bases: 4. Germline V gene data show CDR1 as WSHSY and CDR2 as SAAADI. This CDR3 has 14 amino acids. Written as DNA, the CDR3 is TGCGCCAGCTGGGACAGGGTCCCTGGAAACACCATATATTTT. Protein sequence: CASWDRVPGNTIYF.

The chain carries TRBV4-1 and TRBJ2-1, with TRBD1 matching 7 bases. J gave up 1 base and V 7 bases, and 4 bases lay outside the gene matches. CDR3 size: 14 residues. CDR1 is MGHRA, CDR2 YSYEKL, per germline. CDR3: CASKETGSYNEQFF. The CDR3 coding sequence is TGCGCCAGCAAGGAGACAGGGTCCTACAATGAGCAGTTCTTC.

The chain joins TRBV6-5 to TRBJ1-4, with D possibly matching TRBD1 (5 bases). The ends were cut back, 3 bases at V and 4 bases at J, with 15 bases in the middle. This CDR3 comprises 16 residues. Per the germline V gene, CDR1 is MNHEY and CDR2 is SVGAGI. CDR3 nucleotides: TGTGCCAGCAGTTATTTGGCGGCAGGGCGTAATGAAAAACTGTTTTTT. Amino acids: CASSYLAAGRNEKLFF.

This chain connects TRBV18 to TRBJ2-5; a weak D match, TRBD2 (6 bases). This CDR3 region has 16 residues. CDR1 KGHSH and CDR2 LQKENI come from the germline V gene. The V end was cut by 4 bases, the J end by 5 bases, with 20 bases between. CDR3 DNA sequence: TGTGCCAGCTCACGAGACCGGGACTTTTTGAGCGAGACCCAGTACTTC. It codes for CASSRDRDFLSETQYF.

The chain joins TRBV2 to TRBJ1-4; possibly TRBD1 for D (6 bases). Germline CDR1 and CDR2: SNHLY and FYNNEI. This CDR3 region has 13 residues. V lost 3 bases and J 13 bases, leaving 15 bases between the germline ends. CDR3 sequence: CASSDTGRGTLFF. The DNA for the CDR3 is TGTGCCAGCAGTGACACAGGGAGGGGGACACTGTTTTTT.

The chain links TRBV4-1 to TRBJ2-5; unclear D gene. Trimming stripped 0 bases from V and 5 bases from J, with 13 bases between. The length of the CDR3 is 15 residues. Germline CDR1 and CDR2: MGHRA and YSYEKL. The CDR3, as DNA: TGCGCCAGCAGCCAAGAAGGAGCAGAGAGGGAGACCCAGTACTTC. Amino acids: CASSQEGAERETQYF.

This chain joins TRBV7-9 and TRBJ1-4; 7 bases fit TRBD1. The V and J ends lost 8 bases and 8 bases, in that order; junction bases with no gene match: 11. CDR3 length equals 14 residues. Germline CDR1 and CDR2: SEHNR and FQNEAQ (reference sequence). The CDR3 sequence: CASGMGDSGEKLFF. Written as DNA, the CDR3 is TGTGCCAGCGGAATGGGGGACAGTGGGGAAAAACTGTTTTTT.

This chain joins TRBV2 and TRBJ1-4; 9 nucleotides agree with TRBD1. V lost 6 bases, J lost 7 bases, and 6 bases stayed unmatched. CDR3 length equals 14 residues. Germline V gene lookup returns CDR1 SNHLY and CDR2 FYNNEI. The CDR3 spells CASSEQGAGEKLFF. DNA of the CDR3: TGTGCCAGCAGCGAACAGGGGGCGGGTGAAAAACTGTTTTTT.

The chain's CDR3 is CASGLPKGGSSYNEQFF. The CDR3 bases are TGTGCTAGTGGTTTGCCGAAGGGGGGGAGCTCCTACAATGAGCAGTTCTTC. This chain connects TRBV12-5 to TRBJ2-1, with D tentatively TRBD2 (7 bases). With 2 bases removed from V and 0 bases from J, the gap between germline ends came to 14 bases. Germline CDR1 reads LGHNT; CDR2 reads FRNRAP. This CDR3 has 17 residues.

The chain joins TRBV7-9 to TRBJ2-7, with D perhaps TRBD2 (5 bases). The V end was cut by 5 bases, the J end by 4 bases, with 18 bases between. The germline V gene encodes CDR1 SEHNR and CDR2 FQNEAQ (reference sequence). This CDR3 comprises 15 residues. The CDR3 sequence: CASSREKALKYEQYF. The CDR3, as DNA: TGTGCCAGCAGCCGGGAAAAGGCCCTTAAATACGAGCAGTACTTC.

The chain uses TRBV10-3 and TRBJ1-6; D is undetermined. Looked up from germline, CDR1 is ENHRY and CDR2 is SYGVKD. V was cut by 7 bases and J by 6 bases, with 13 bases left in between. This CDR3 contains 14 residues. DNA for the CDR3: TGTGCCATCACCGGGGAACACCGTAATTCACCCCTCCACTTT. It specifies CAITGEHRNSPLHF.

This chain uses TRBV6-5 with TRBJ1-1; 7 bases match TRBD1. The CDR3 extends over 13 amino acids. V was clipped by 7 bases and J by 8 bases; unmatched bases: 10. Germline values: CDR1 MNHEY, CDR2 SVGAGI. CDR3 sequence (DNA): TGTGCCAGCACCTTAACCGGGACAGAAGAAGCTTTCTTT. Protein product: CASTLTGTEEAFF.

V and J are TRBV6-5 and TRBJ1-6, with a possible D match to TRBD1 (5 bases). The CDR3 consists of 16 residues. The V end was cut by 0 bases, the J end by 10 bases, with 16 bases between. Germline lookup yields CDR1 MNHEY and CDR2 SVGAGI. The CDR3 loop reads CASSYSAFGQHSPLHF. CDR3 in DNA: TGTGCCAGCAGTTACTCCGCCTTCGGACAACACTCACCCCTCCACTTT.

The CDR3 reads CASSQVGGTYEQYF. CDR3 coding DNA: TGTGCCAGCAGCCAAGTCGGGGGTACCTACGAGCAGTACTTC. J is TRBJ2-7 and V is TRBV3-1 (or the pseudogene TRBV3-2), with D possibly matching TRBD2 (6 bases). Germline lookup yields CDR1 LGHDT and CDR2 YNNKEL (reference sequence). The CDR3 length is 14 residues. Trimming took 1 base from V and 2 from J, leaving 9 bases between them.

The rearrangement joins TRBV10-3 to TRBJ1-6, with 8 bases lining up with TRBD1. Germline CDR1 is ENHRY and CDR2 is SYGVKD. J gave up 7 bases and V 2 bases, and 4 bases lay outside the gene matches. The CDR3 runs 15 residues. Here the CDR3 reads CAISEGDRTNSPLHF. CDR3 DNA: TGTGCCATCAGTGAGGGGGACAGGACCAATTCACCCCTCCACTTT.

CDR3 sequence (DNA): TGTGCCAGCAGCCAAGGGTCCCGGGGGGGACAAGAGACCCAGTACTTC. This encodes CASSQGSRGGQETQYF. The V and J genes are TRBV3-1 (or the pseudogene TRBV3-2) and TRBJ2-5; 8 bases fit TRBD2. The CDR3 is 16 residues long. Germline V gives CDR1 LGHDT, CDR2 YNNKEL (reference sequence). Trimming removed 1 base from V and 2 bases from J; junction bases left unmatched: 6.

As DNA, the CDR3 is TGTGCCATCAGTGGGGGAGGGACTGGGGCCAACGTCCTGACTTTC. Translating gives CAISGGGTGANVLTF. This chain joins TRBV10-3 and TRBJ2-6; 7 bases are a match to TRBD2. CDR1 is ENHRY, CDR2 SYGVKD, per germline. J lost 2 bases, V lost 4 bases, and 2 bases had no gene match. CDR3 length equals 15 residues.

V is TRBV2 and J is TRBJ1-4, with 7 bases that match TRBD1. The CDR3 sequence is 12 residues long. V shed 6 bases, J shed 10 bases, and the junction held 5 bases outside the gene matches. Germline values: CDR1 SNHLY, CDR2 FYNNEI. CDR3 in amino acids: CASSGQAGKLFF. CDR3 nucleotide sequence: TGTGCCAGCAGCGGACAGGCAGGAAAACTGTTTTTT.

With regard to this clone: One end of the junction is discordant with germline, which a read error may explain. The chain recombines TRBV7-7 with TRBJ2-5, with D possibly matching TRBD1 (6 bases). CDR3 size: 15 residues. Germline CDR1 is SSHAT and CDR2 is FNYEAQ (reference sequence). The CDR3 reads CASSLRLGAGETQYF. The CDR3 region has the DNA TGTGCTAGCAGCTTAAGGCTGGGGGCGGGAGAGACCCAGTACTTC.

This chain uses TRBV7-3 with TRBJ2-7; possibly TRBD1 for D (6 bases). Germline V lookup: CDR1 SGHTA, CDR2 FQGTGA. CDR3 length: 13 amino acids. Trimming removed 3 bases from V and 2 bases from J, with 8 bases in between. CDR3 protein: CASSFGTTYEQYF. The CDR3 bases are TGTGCCAGCAGCTTCGGGACAACCTACGAGCAGTACTTC.

The chain combines TRBV5-4 with TRBJ2-5, with 12 bases matching TRBD2. Germline CDR1 SGHNT, CDR2 YYREEE (reference sequence). V lost 3 bases, J lost 5 bases, and 8 bases stayed unmatched. This CDR3 is built from 16 residues. The CDR3 is CASSSGASGGAETQYF. For the CDR3, the DNA is TGTGCCAGCAGCTCCGGGGCTAGCGGGGGGGCGGAGACCCAGTACTTC.

In its sample, this clone was seen a few times. This sequence joins TRBV15 and TRBJ1-1; D is unclear. Germline loops: CDR1 LNHNV, CDR2 YYDKDF (reference sequence). V was pared by 3 bases and J by 0 bases, with 8 bases between. The CDR3 extends over 14 amino acids. This CDR3 is CATSSPGMNTEAFF. The CDR3 DNA follows: TGTGCCACCAGCAGTCCAGGCATGAACACTGAAGCTTTCTTT.